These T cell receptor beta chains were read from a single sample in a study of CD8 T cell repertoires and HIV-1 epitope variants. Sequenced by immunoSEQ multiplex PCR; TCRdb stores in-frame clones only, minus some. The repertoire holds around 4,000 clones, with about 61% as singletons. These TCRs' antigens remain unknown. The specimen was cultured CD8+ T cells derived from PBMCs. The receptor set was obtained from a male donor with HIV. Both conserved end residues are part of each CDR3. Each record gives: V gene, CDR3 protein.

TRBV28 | CASSDGRSYEQYF
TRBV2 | CALLGSGANVLTF
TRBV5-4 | CASSLGRGLTPLHF
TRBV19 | CASSWTGASDEQYF
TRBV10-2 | CASLDSGRYTGELFF
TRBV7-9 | CASSLGREGTQYF
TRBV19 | CASSPGGGEAFF
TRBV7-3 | CASSLLTDRGVEQYF
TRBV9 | CASSVDSFAGSGNSPLHF
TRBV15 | CATSGRDSPLHF
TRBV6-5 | CASSYTGQGAGETQYF
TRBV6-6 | CASSPDRIGTEAFF
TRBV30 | CAWTAPTGGLVGYTF
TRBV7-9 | CASSLSLQGGNEQFF
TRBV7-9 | CASSLDRDRGSGYF
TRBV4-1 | CASSRILDYEQYF
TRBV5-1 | CASSLVGSGGSYNEQFF
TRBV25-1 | CASFSSGTDYGYTF
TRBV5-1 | CASSLESAIQETQYF
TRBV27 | CASSPSGLAGSYEQYF
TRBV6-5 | CASRPGPSYEQYF
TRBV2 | CASSDPDSAWGTQYF
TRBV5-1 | CASSLEVVSSYEQYF
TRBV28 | CASSPPGQVYEQYF
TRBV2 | CASSLGQLSYEQYF
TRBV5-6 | CASSPGAYWDGYTF
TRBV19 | CASSIVEDNEQFF
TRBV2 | CARTGTGPYEQYF
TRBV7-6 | CASSQTPGTAYGYTF
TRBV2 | CASSELAGETDTQYF
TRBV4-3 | CASSQDTSGRYNEQFF